The 15 T cell receptor beta chains below all came from one sample that was sequenced in a study of shared clonotypes between healthy human individuals. Repertoires were generated with immunoSEQ multiplex PCR, while TCRdb's copy carries only in-frame clones and drops some. Of a few million clones in the sample, approximately 94% were seen once. The specimen sequenced was naive CD4+ T cells sorted from blood. Subset of the sample: CD45RA+ positively selected. These receptors were taken from a man between 18 and 29 years old in good health.

This chain connects TRBV30 to TRBJ2-7; D is unresolved. Germline lookup yields CDR1 GTSNPN and CDR2 SVGIG (reference sequence). The V end was cut by 2 bases, the J end by 3 bases, with 11 bases between. This CDR3 region has 13 residues. The CDR3 region is CAWSSRMGYEQYF. CDR3 coding DNA: TGTGCCTGGAGTTCCCGGATGGGCTACGAGCAGTACTTC.

The chain combines TRBV7-9 with TRBJ1-1, with D unresolved. V lost 2 bases and J lost 5, with 12 bases in between. The CDR3 is 14 residues long. CDR1 and CDR2 from the germline V gene are SEHNR and FQNEAQ (reference sequence). The CDR3 DNA reads TGTGCCAGCAGCTTACGGGAAGCTTGGACTGAAGCTTTCTTT. This gives the protein CASSLREAWTEAFF.

The V and J genes are TRBV19 and TRBJ2-4; D is possibly TRBD2 (5 bases). Trimming cost V 5 bases and J 5 bases, with 19 bases left between them. The CDR3 has 16 residues. Looked up from germline, CDR1 is LNHDA and CDR2 is SQIVND (reference sequence). The CDR3 DNA reads as TGTGCCAGTAGTGGTCGGAGGCCGAGATTGGAAAACATTCAGTACTTC. It is translated as CASSGRRPRLENIQYF.

The rearrangement joins TRBV28 to TRBJ1-2; the D gene is possibly TRBD1 (5 bases). Germline CDR1 reads MDHEN; CDR2 reads SYDVKM. The V gene lost 6 bases and the J gene lost 8 bases, with 19 bases spanning the gap. This CDR3 is built from 14 residues. DNA for the CDR3: TGTGCCAGCAGCCAACTATATTCGGGGGAAGGCTACACCTTC. It specifies CASSQLYSGEGYTF.

This clone was picked up one time. CDR3 sequence: CASSLGRTSSYEQYF. The CDR3 region has the DNA TGTGCCAGCAGCTTGGGCAGGACGAGCTCCTACGAGCAGTACTTC. The rearrangement links TRBV5-4 to TRBJ2-7; no firm D call. Trimming took off 0 bases at V and 0 bases at J, with 10 bases between the two ends. This CDR3 spans 15 amino acids. The germline CDR1 and CDR2 sequences are SGHNT and YYREEE (reference sequence).

The chain has TRBV7-2 and TRBJ2-3; 7 nucleotides agree with TRBD2. CDR1 is SGHTA and CDR2 is FQGNSA in the germline V gene. The V segment lost 5 bases and the J segment 7 bases; nucleotides outside the gene matches: 6. The CDR3 contains 13 residues. DNA of the CDR3: TGTGCCAGCAGCCCTGCGGGAGACTATACGCAGTATTTT. It is translated as CASSPAGDYTQYF.

The chain employs TRBV28 and TRBJ2-1, with TRBD1 matching 8 bases. This CDR3 contains 17 residues. The junction had 9 bases not matched to a gene; V was cut back by 3 bases and J by 2 bases. CDR1 and CDR2 (germline): MDHEN, SYDVKM. DNA for the CDR3: TGTGCCAGCAGTTTTATTTTGGGACAGGCGACCTACAATGAGCAGTTCTTC. It encodes CASSFILGQATYNEQFF.

This chain connects TRBV20-1 to TRBJ2-1; tentatively, D is TRBD1 (5 bases). The CDR3 covers 11 residues. V lost 4 bases and J lost 8, with 9 bases in between. Germline V gives CDR1 DFQATT, CDR2 SNEGSKA (reference sequence). CDR3 loop: CSAILGHEQFF. The CDR3 region has the DNA TGCAGTGCTATATTGGGGCATGAGCAGTTCTTC.

Points on this clone: A much more abundant neighbour one base away suggests this may be a read error. This CDR3 is also generated by other DNA sequences in the sample. This chain joins TRBV6-6 and TRBJ2-7, with D uncertain. Germline loops: CDR1 MNHNY, CDR2 SVGAGI (reference sequence). The CDR3 sequence is 11 residues long. V was clipped by 6 bases and J by 1 base, with 4 bases between them. CDR3 loop: CASSPSYEQYF. The CDR3 DNA is TGTGCCAGCAGCCCGTCCTACGAGCAGTACTTC.

J is TRBJ2-5 and V is TRBV10-3; possibly TRBD2 for D (5 bases). V was pared by 4 bases and J by 1 base, with 10 bases between. Germline CDR1 is ENHRY and CDR2 is SYGVKD. This CDR3 has 14 residues. The CDR3 region has the DNA TGTGCCATCAGTGCCTCCGGGGTCCAAGAGACCCAGTACTTC. This sequence encodes CAISASGVQETQYF.

The table lists this clone with a count of one. This specimen includes other DNA sequences encoding the same CDR3. The genes are TRBV5-1 and TRBJ1-5; 7 bases match TRBD1. Per germline, CDR1 SGHRS and CDR2 YFSETQ. The CDR3 length is 14 residues. J lost 5 bases, V lost 0 bases, and 2 bases had no gene match. DNA for the CDR3: TGCGCCAGCAGCTTGGACAGGGGCGATCAGCCCCAGCATTTT. Translation gives CASSLDRGDQPQHF.

V and J are TRBV4-2 and TRBJ1-2; D call uncertain. Trimming took off 0 bases at V and 8 bases at J, with 10 bases between the two ends. The CDR3 covers 13 residues. Germline V gives CDR1 LGHNA, CDR2 YNFKEQ. CDR3 sequence (DNA): TGTGCCAGCAGCCAAGATCAGATCGGGGGCTACACCTTC. Protein sequence: CASSQDQIGGYTF.

The chain joins TRBV30 to TRBJ2-2; D is unresolved. The V gene lost 3 bases and the J gene lost 6 bases, with 11 bases spanning the gap. Germline V gene data show CDR1 as GTSNPN and CDR2 as SVGIG (reference sequence). CDR3 size: 13 residues. The DNA of the CDR3 is TGTGCCTGGAGCGACGGTGGGGCCGGGGAGCTGTTTTTT. Translating it yields CAWSDGGAGELFF.

V gene TRBV7-2 combines with J gene TRBJ2-7, with D tentatively TRBD2 (5 bases). Germline V CDR1 and CDR2: SGHTA, FQGNSA. The V gene lost 6 bases and the J gene lost 2 bases, with 14 bases spanning the gap. The CDR3 loop spans 14 amino acids. In DNA, the CDR3 is TGTGCCAGCAGAATGAGGCAGGAGGCCTACGAGCAGTACTTC. This translates into CASRMRQEAYEQYF.

This chain connects TRBV6-1 to TRBJ1-4, with a possible D match to TRBD1 (6 bases). The CDR3 contains 15 residues. Trimming shortened V by 3 bases and J by 3 bases, and 11 bases separated the two germline ends. Germline lookup yields CDR1 MNHNS and CDR2 SASEGT. The CDR3 coding sequence is TGTGCCAGCAGTGACGGGGGGGCAGCTAATGAAAAACTGTTTTTT. This codes for CASSDGGAANEKLFF.